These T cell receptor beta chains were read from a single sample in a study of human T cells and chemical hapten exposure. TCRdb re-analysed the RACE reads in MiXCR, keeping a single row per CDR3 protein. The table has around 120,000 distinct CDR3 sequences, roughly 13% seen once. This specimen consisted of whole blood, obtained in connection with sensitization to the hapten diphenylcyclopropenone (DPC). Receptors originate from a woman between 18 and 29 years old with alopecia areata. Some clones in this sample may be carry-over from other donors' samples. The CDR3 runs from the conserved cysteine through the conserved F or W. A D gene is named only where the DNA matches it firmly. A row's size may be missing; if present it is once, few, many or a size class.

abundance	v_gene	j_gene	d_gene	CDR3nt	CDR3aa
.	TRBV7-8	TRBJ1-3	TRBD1	TGTGCCAGCAGCTTCGTCCGGGACAGGGCGGCTGGAAACACCATATATTTT	CASSFVRDRAAGNTIYF
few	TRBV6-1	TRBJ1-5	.	TGTGCCAGCAGTGAAGCGTCCAGTTTACGTAATCAGCCCCAGCATTTT	CASSEASSLRNQPQHF
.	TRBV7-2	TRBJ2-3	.	TGTGCCAGCAGCTTCTCTCCCGTACCCACAGATACGCAGTATTTT	CASSFSPVPTDTQYF
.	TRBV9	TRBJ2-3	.	TGTGCCAGCAGCTTCACCATGGTAGATACGCAGTATTTT	CASSFTMVDTQYF
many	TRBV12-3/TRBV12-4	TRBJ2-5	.	TGTGCCAGCAGTCCCCAGTCAGGGTTTGTCCAAGAGACCCAGTACTTC	CASSPQSGFVQETQYF
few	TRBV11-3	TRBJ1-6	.	TGTGCCAGCAGCTCCAGCCGGTGGGCACCCCTCCACTTT	CASSSSRWAPLHF
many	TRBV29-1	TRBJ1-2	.	TGCAGCGTTGGGTCGGGCGCTGGCTACACCTTC	CSVGSGAGYTF
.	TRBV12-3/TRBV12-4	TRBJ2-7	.	TGTGCCAGCGCCGAGGGATCGACCTACGAGCAGTACTTC	CASAEGSTYEQYF
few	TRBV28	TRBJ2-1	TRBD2	TGTGCCAGCATCCCTAGCGGGGGGTTATCCTACAATGAGCAGTTCTTC	CASIPSGGLSYNEQFF
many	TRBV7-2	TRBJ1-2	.	TGTGCCAGCCGCTACGCCGGGGATGGCTACACCTTC	CASRYAGDGYTF
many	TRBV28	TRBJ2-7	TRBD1	TGTGCCAGCAGTGGTAGTCGGACAGGGGGATACAGGGAGCAGTACTTC	CASSGSRTGGYREQYF
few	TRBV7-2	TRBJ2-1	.	TGTGCCAGCAGCAAAGGACCCCCAGCCTCCTACAATGAGCAGTTCTTC	CASSKGPPASYNEQFF
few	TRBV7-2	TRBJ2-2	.	TGTGCCAGCAGCCCAAATTGGGGGGTGAACACCGGGGAGCTGTTTTTT	CASSPNWGVNTGELFF
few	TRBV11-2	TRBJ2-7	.	TGTGCCAGCAACAACTTCAGGGATAACGAGCAGTACTTC	CASNNFRDNEQYF
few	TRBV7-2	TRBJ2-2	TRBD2	TGTGCCAGCAGCTTCGGGGGACTAGTGAACACCGGGGAGCTGTTTTTT	CASSFGGLVNTGELFF
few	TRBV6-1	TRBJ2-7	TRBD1	TGTGCCAGCAGGGGGGACAGGGGAGGTAGCTACGAGCAGTACTTC	CASRGDRGGSYEQYF
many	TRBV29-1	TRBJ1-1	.	TGCAGCGTCCCTTTGAACACTGAAGCTTTCTTT	CSVPLNTEAFF
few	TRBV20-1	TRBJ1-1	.	TGCAGTGCTACGGCGGGACGCCGAATCACTGAAGCTTTCTTT	CSATAGRRITEAFF
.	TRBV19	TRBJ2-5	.	TGTGCCAGTAGTAGCGGCCCCGCGATAAAGACCCAGTACTTC	CASSSGPAIKTQYF
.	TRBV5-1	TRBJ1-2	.	TGCGCCAGCAGCCTCGATCAGGGAACGGGCTATGGCTACACCTTC	CASSLDQGTGYGYTF
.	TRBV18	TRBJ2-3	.	TGTGCCAGCTCACCTCTGGAAGCTGGGCTCCGTGATACGCAGTATTTT	CASSPLEAGLRDTQYF
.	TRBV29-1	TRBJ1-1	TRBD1	TGCAGCGTTCGACAGGGCGCCCCTGAAGCTTTCTTT	CSVRQGAPEAFF
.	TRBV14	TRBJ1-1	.	TGTGCCAGCAGCCTCACCTGGAGGGGGGACACTGAAGCTTTCTTT	CASSLTWRGDTEAFF
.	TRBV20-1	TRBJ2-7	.	TGCAGTGCTAGAGATCTAACGGCAGCTTACGAGCAGTACTTC	CSARDLTAAYEQYF
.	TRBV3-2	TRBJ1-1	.	TGTGCCAGCAGCCAAGAAGGGATCGCCTCTGGGTCCACTGAAGCTTTCTTT	CASSQEGIASGSTEAFF
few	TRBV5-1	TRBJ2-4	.	TGCGCCAGCAGCTTGGGTACAGCAGCCAAAAACATTCAGTACTTC	CASSLGTAAKNIQYF
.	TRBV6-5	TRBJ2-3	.	TGTGCCAGCACCCGGCCGGAAGGGGATACGCAGTATTTT	CASTRPEGDTQYF
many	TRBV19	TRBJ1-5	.	TGTGCCAGCAGACTCGTCGGGGCCGATAGCAATCAGCCCCAGCATTTT	CASRLVGADSNQPQHF
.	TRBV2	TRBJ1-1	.	TGTGCCAGCAGTGCCTTCCGAGGGGGGATGAACACTGAAGCTTTCTTT	CASSAFRGGMNTEAFF
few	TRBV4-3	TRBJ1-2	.	TGCGCCAGCAGCCAAGATCTAGGGGGGAATGGCTACACCTTC	CASSQDLGGNGYTF
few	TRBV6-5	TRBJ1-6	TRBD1	TGTGCCAGCAGTTACTCGAGACAGGGGAGCTCCTATAATTCACCCCTCCACTTT	CASSYSRQGSSYNSPLHF
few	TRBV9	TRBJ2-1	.	TGTGCCAGCAGCTCACCTGACGGGAGCTCCTACAATGAGCAGTTCTTC	CASSSPDGSSYNEQFF
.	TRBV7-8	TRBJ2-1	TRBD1	TGTGCCAGCAGCCCTCAGGACAGGGTCAGGAATGAGCAGTTCTTC	CASSPQDRVRNEQFF
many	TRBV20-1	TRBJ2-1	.	TGCAGTGCTTCAGGGGGGGCCTCCTACAATGAGCAGTTCTTC	CSASGGASYNEQFF
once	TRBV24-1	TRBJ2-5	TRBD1	TGTGCCACCAGTGATTTGAGTGTCAGGGGGTATGAGACCCAGTACTTC	CATSDLSVRGYETQYF
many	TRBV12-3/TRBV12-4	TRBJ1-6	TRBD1	TGTGCCAGCAGTTTCGGTTGGACAGGGGGTTCACCCCTCCACTTT	CASSFGWTGGSPLHF
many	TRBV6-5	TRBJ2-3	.	TGTGCCAGCAGTTACGGGCGGGGGCGTAGCACAGATACGCAGTATTTT	CASSYGRGRSTDTQYF
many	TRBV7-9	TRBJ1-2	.	TGTGCCAGCAGCCCTCTTGCCGGGACCTATGGCTACACCTTC	CASSPLAGTYGYTF
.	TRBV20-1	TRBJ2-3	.	TGCAGTGCTAGATTTTCCGGGTATCCGGATACGCAGTATTTT	CSARFSGYPDTQYF
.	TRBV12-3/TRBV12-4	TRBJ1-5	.	TGTGCCAGCAGCCCCATAGGGGGTCAGCCCCAGCATTTT	CASSPIGGQPQHF
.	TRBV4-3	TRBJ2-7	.	TGCGCCAGCAGCCAATCCGTAGGCTACGAGCAGTACTTC	CASSQSVGYEQYF
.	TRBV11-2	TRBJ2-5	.	TGTGCCAGCAGCCAGGGGCAGAATGCGGGAGAGACCCAGTACTTC	CASSQGQNAGETQYF
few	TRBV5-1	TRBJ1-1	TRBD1	TGCGCCAGCAACCCCGGGACAGAAAACACTGAAGCTTTCTTT	CASNPGTENTEAFF
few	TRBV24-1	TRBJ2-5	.	TGTGCCTCGCAAACGGGGGTGACCCAGTACTTC	CASQTGVTQYF
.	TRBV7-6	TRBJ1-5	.	TGTGCCAGCAGCTTAGGCGGCGATGGCAATCAGCCCCAGCATTTT	CASSLGGDGNQPQHF
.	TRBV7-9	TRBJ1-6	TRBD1	TGTGCCAGCAGCTTAGGGGACAGGTATTCACCCCTCCACTTT	CASSLGDRYSPLHF
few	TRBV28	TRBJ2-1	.	TGTGCCAGCAGGCCAGGCCGGGACCGCTGGTGGGGAGGCCCCTACAATGAGCAGTTCTTC	CASRPGRDRWWGGPYNEQFF
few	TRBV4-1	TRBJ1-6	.	TGCGCCAGCAGCCAAGATTCACCGGGCAGGGAAGCCCTGTATAATTCACCCCTCCACTTT	CASSQDSPGREALYNSPLHF
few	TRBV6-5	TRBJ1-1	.	TGTGCCAGCAGTGCCAGTATGAACACTGAAGCTTTCTTT	CASSASMNTEAFF
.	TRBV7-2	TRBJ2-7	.	TGTGCCAGCAGCTTAGTATTGGGCAGGATACCCTACGAGCAGTACTTC	CASSLVLGRIPYEQYF
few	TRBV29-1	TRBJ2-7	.	TGCAGCGTTGTCGCCGGGAGCGAGCAGTACTTC	CSVVAGSEQYF
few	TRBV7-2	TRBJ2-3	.	TGTGCCAGCAGCTTAGCGCCACGGCGGGATACGCAGTATTTT	CASSLAPRRDTQYF
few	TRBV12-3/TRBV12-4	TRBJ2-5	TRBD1	TGTGCCAGCAGGGGACAGGGGAAAGAGACCCAGTACTTC	CASRGQGKETQYF
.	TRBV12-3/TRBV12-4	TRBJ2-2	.	TGTGCCAGCAGTTTTGGGATGAACACCGGGGAGCTGTTTTTT	CASSFGMNTGELFF
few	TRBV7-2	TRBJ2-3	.	TGTGCCAGCAGCTTAGAGGGTAGCGGCACAGATACGCAGTATTTT	CASSLEGSGTDTQYF
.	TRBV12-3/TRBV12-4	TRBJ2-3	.	TGTGCCAGCAGTTTCTTCAGGGGCGTAGATACGCAGTATTTT	CASSFFRGVDTQYF
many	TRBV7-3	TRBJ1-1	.	TGTGCCAGCAGCTTAGGGAAGAACACTGAAGCTTTCTTT	CASSLGKNTEAFF
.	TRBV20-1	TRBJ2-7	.	TGCAGTGTCGTCAGGACCAGCTCCTACGAGCAGTACTTC	CSVVRTSSYEQYF
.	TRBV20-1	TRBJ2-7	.	TGCAGTGCTAGGGCACTACGGGCCCTAAACTACGAGCAGTACTTC	CSARALRALNYEQYF
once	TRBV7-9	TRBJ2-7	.	TGTGCCAGCAGCCTGAGAGGACTCCGGGACGTTGCCACCGACGAGCAGTACTTC	CASSLRGLRDVATDEQYF